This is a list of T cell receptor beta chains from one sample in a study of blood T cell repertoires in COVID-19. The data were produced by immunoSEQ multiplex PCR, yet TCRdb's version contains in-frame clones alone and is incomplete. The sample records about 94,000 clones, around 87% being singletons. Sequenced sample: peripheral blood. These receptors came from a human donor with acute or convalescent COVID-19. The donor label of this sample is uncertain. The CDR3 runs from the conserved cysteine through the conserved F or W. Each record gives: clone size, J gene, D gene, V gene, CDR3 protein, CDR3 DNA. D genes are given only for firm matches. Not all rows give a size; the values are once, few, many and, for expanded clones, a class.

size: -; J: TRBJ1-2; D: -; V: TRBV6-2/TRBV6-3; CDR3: CASSRGVGVSSYTF; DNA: TGTGCCAGCAGCAGAGGCGTCGGGGTGTCGAGCTACACCTTC
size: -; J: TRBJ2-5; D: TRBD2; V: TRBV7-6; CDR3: CASSPGTSGGTQYF; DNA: TGTGCCAGCAGCCCCGGGACTAGCGGGGGGACCCAGTACTTC
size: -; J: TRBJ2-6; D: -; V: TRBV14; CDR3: CASSLGVGANVLTF; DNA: TGTGCCAGCAGCTTAGGGGTGGGGGCCAACGTCCTGACTTTC
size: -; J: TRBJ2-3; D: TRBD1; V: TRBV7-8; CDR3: CASSLDDRGRGTDTQYF; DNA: TGTGCCAGCAGCTTAGACGACAGGGGGCGAGGGACAGATACGCAGTATTTT
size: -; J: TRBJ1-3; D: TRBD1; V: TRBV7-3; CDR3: CASSLKAGGGNTIYF; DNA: TGTGCCAGCAGCTTAAAGGCAGGGGGTGGAAACACCATATATTTT
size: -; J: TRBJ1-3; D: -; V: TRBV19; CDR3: CASSHPGISGNTIYF; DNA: TGTGCCAGTAGTCACCCAGGGATCTCTGGAAACACCATATATTTT
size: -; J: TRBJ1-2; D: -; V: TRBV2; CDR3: CASRRNTDTNYGYTF; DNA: TGTGCCAGCAGGCGTAACACTGACACTAACTATGGCTACACCTTC
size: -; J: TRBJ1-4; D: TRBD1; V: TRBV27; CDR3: CARLRDRGNEKLFF; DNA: TGTGCCAGGCTCCGGGACAGAGGTAATGAAAAACTGTTTTTT
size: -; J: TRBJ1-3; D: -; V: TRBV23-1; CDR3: CASSQSTGGNTIYF; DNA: TGCGCCAGCAGTCAATCAACGGGAGGAAACACCATATATTTT
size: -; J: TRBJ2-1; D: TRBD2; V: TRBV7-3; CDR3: CASSLIGGNEQFF; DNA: TGTGCCAGCAGCTTAATCGGGGGGAATGAGCAGTTCTTC
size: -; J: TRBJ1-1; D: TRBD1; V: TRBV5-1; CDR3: CASSFGQGHTEAFF; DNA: TGCGCCAGCAGCTTCGGACAGGGGCACACTGAAGCTTTCTTT
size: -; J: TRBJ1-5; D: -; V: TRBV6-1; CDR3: CGAGRDDNQPQHF; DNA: TGTGGAGCCGGGCGGGACGACAATCAGCCCCAGCATTTT
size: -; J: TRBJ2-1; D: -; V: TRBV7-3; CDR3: CASSLDILSYNEQFF; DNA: TGTGCCAGCAGCTTGGACATCCTTTCCTACAATGAGCAGTTCTTC
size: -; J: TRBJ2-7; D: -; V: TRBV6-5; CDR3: CASSPGKPAYEQYF; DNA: TGTGCCAGCAGCCCAGGGAAACCAGCCTACGAGCAGTACTTC
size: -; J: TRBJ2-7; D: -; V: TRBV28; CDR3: CASSLTRYEQYF; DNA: TGTGCCAGCAGTCTCACACGCTACGAGCAGTACTTC
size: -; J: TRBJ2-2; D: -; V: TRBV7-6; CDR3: CASSLGARAGELFF; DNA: TGTGCCAGCAGCTTAGGGGCCAGGGCCGGGGAGCTGTTTTTT
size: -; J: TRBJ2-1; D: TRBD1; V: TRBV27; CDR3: CASSLPTTGGNEQFF; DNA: TGTGCCAGCAGTTTACCCACGACAGGGGGCAATGAGCAGTTCTTC
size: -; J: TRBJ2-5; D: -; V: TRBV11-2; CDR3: CASSSTGQTYQETQYF; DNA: TGTGCCAGCAGCTCCACTGGACAGACGTACCAAGAGACCCAGTACTTC
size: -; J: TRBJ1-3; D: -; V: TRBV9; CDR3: CASSVKAVGSGNTIYF; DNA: TGTGCCAGCAGCGTAAAGGCAGTGGGCTCCGGAAACACCATATATTTT
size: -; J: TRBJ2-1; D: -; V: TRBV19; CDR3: CASMGVKTDSIEQFF; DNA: TGTGCCAGTATGGGGGTTAAAACGGACAGCATCGAGCAGTTCTTC
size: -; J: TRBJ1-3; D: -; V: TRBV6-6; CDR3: CASSYKDWSSGNTIYF; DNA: TGTGCCAGCAGTTACAAGGACTGGAGCTCTGGAAACACCATATATTTT
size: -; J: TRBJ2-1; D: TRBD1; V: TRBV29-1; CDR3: CSVLPRDRVHEQFF; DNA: TGCAGCGTCCTCCCTCGGGACAGGGTCCATGAGCAGTTCTTC
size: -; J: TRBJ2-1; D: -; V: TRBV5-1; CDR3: CASTKTGGSYNEQFF; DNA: TGCGCCAGCACCAAGACAGGTGGCTCCTACAATGAGCAGTTCTTC
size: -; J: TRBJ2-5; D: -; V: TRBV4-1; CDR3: CASSQGRTVSQETQYF; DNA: TGCGCCAGCAGCCAAGGGCGGACTGTATCCCAAGAGACCCAGTACTTC
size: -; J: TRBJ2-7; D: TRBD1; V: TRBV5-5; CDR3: CASSWDRNYEQYF; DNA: TGTGCCAGCAGCTGGGACAGGAACTACGAGCAGTACTTC
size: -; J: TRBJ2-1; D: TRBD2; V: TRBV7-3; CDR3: CASSLRGLAGDHRGRIEQFF; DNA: TGTGCCAGCAGCTTAAGGGGACTAGCGGGGGACCATCGGGGGAGGATTGAGCAGTTCTTC
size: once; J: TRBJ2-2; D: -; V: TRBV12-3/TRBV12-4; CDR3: CASSTDAGGLFF; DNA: TGTGCCAGCAGTACAGACGCCGGTGGGCTGTTTTTT
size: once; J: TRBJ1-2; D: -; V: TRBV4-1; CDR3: CASSQEIANYGYTF; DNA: TGCGCCAGCAGCCAAGAGATAGCTAACTATGGCTACACCTTC
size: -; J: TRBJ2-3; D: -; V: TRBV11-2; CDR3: CASSTGHPDTQYF; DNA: TGTGCCAGCAGCACGGGACATCCAGATACGCAGTATTTT
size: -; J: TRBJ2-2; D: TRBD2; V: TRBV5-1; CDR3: CASSLLAMVGGELFF; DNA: TGCGCCAGCAGCTTACTAGCGATGGTCGGCGGGGAGCTGTTTTTT
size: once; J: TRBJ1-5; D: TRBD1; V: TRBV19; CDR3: CASGQGQPQHF; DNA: TGTGCCAGCGGACAGGGACAGCCCCAGCATTTT
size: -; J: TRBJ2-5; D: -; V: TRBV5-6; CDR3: CASSIGQGIETQYF; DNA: TGTGCCAGCTCGATAGGGCAGGGTATAGAGACCCAGTACTTC
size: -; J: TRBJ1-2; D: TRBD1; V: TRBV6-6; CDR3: CASGDRGSGGYTF; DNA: TGTGCCAGCGGGGACAGGGGGTCGGGTGGCTACACCTTC
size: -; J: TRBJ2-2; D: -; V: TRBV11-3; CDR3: CASSFTIMVLANTGELFF; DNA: TGTGCCAGCAGCTTTACAATTATGGTCCTCGCGAACACCGGGGAGCTGTTTTTT
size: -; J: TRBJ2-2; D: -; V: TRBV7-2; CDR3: CASSLPPRGLNGELFF; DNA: TGTGCCAGCAGCCTCCCCCCCCGCGGGTTGAACGGGGAGCTGTTTTTT
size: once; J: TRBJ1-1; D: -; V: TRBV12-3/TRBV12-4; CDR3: CASRRAMNTEAFF; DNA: TGTGCCAGCAGGCGGGCGATGAACACTGAAGCTTTCTTT
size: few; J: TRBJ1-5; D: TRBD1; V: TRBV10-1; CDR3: CASSESGAGGHQPQHF; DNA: TGCGCCAGCAGTGAGTCGGGTGCAGGGGGCCATCAGCCCCAGCATTTT
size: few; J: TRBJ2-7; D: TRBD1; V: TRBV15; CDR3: CATSGQGLYEQYF; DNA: TGTGCCACTTCTGGACAGGGCCTGTACGAGCAGTACTTC
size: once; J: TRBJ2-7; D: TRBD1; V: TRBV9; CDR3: CASRRDRAFYERYF; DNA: TGTGCCAGCAGACGAGACAGGGCTTTCTACGAGCGGTACTTC
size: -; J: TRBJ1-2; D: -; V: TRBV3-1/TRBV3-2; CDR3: CASSHPRAANYGYTF; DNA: TGTGCCAGCAGCCACCCCAGGGCGGCTAACTATGGCTACACCTTC
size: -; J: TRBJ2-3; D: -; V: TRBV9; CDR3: CASSVGQAGDTQYF; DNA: TGTGCCAGCAGCGTCGGACAGGCGGGGGATACGCAGTATTTT
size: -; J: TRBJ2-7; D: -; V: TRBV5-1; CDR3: CASSLEQQVIYEQYF; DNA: TGCGCCAGCAGCTTGGAGCAACAGGTTATATACGAGCAGTACTTC
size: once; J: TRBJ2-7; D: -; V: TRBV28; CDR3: CASRTFREGAYEQYF; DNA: TGTGCCAGCAGAACTTTTAGGGAGGGGGCCTACGAGCAGTACTTC
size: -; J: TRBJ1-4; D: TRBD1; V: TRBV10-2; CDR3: CASRAGTGERGEKLFF; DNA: TGCGCCAGCAGGGCCGGGACAGGCGAGAGGGGTGAAAAACTGTTTTTT
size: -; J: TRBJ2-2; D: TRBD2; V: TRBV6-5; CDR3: CASSPGGTSTGELFF; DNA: TGTGCCAGCAGTCCCGGGGGGACTAGCACCGGGGAGCTGTTTTTT
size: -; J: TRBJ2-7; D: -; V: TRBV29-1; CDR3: CSVGREFYEQYF; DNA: TGCAGCGTTGGGCGGGAATTCTACGAGCAGTACTTC
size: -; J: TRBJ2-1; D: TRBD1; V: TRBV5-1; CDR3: CASSRGVGTDRDEQFF; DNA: TGCGCCAGCAGCCGTGGAGTTGGGACAGATAGGGATGAGCAGTTCTTC
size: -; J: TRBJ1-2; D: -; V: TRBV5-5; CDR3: CASSLARSGFYGYTF; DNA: TGTGCCAGCAGCTTGGCCCGTTCGGGGTTCTATGGCTACACCTTC
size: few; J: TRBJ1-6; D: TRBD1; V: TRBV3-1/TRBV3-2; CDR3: CASSYRDRGRSPLHF; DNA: TGTGCCAGCAGCTACCGGGACAGGGGCCGTTCACCCCTCCACTTT
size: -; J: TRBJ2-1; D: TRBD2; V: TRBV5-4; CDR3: CASSLSGGAGNEQFF; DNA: TGTGCCAGCAGCTTAAGCGGGGGGGCCGGCAATGAGCAGTTCTTC
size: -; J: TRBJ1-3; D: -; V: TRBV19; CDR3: CATRDKSSGNTIYF; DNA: TGTGCCACCCGGGACAAAAGCTCTGGAAACACCATATATTTT
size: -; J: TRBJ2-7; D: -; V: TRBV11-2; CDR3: CASSLQGQTYEQYF; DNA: TGTGCCAGCAGCTTACAGGGGCAGACCTACGAGCAGTACTTC